These 5 T cell receptor beta chains were sequenced from one sample in a study of regulatory T cells in long-lasting Graves disease. Combining iRepertoire HTBI primers with Arm-PCR of CDR3 regions, the authors built TCR beta libraries. TCRdb reprocessed the multiplex PCR reads via MiXCR and lists one record per CDR3 protein. The table shows about 330,000 distinct CDR3 sequences, with under 20% occurring only once. Noted time point: newly diagnosed GD, antithyroid drugs for less than 3 months. Scientists built the TCR library using RNA that was extracted from PBMCs. The data also belong to a second study, concerning T cells in Graves' hyperthyroidism and ophthalmopathy.

The sequenced sample was peripheral blood mononuclear cells (PBMCs), obtained at new diagnosis, from a patient treated with antithyroid drugs. The receptors here all came from a woman aged 18-29 years with Graves disease.

This clonotype occurred many times. The rearrangement uses TRBV3-1 and TRBJ1-6; 7 nucleotides agree with TRBD1. V gave up 2 bases and J gave up 8 bases; unmatched junction bases: 0. The germline CDR1 and CDR2 sequences are LGHDT and YNNKEL (reference sequence). The CDR3 is 13 residues long. CDR3 region: CASSQTGDSPLHF. CDR3 sequence (DNA): TGTGCCAGCAGCCAAACAGGGGATTCACCCCTCCACTTT.

This clonotype was detected only a few times. This chain connects TRBV4-1 to TRBJ2-3; no reliable D call. This CDR3 has 15 amino acids. V shed 1 base and J shed 4 bases, with 12 bases lying between them. CDR1 and CDR2 (germline): MGHRA, YSYEKL. For the CDR3, the DNA is TGCGCCAGCAGCCAAGCTGGGGTTCGTTCAGATACGCAGTATTTT. Translated, it gives CASSQAGVRSDTQYF.

The CDR3 sequence: CASSEDGGGEQYF. CDR3 DNA sequence: TGTGCCAGCAGTGAGGACGGGGGGGGCGAGCAGTACTTC. The chain carries TRBV2 and TRBJ2-7; the match to TRBD2 covers 8 bases. V trimming: 3 bases; J trimming: 6 bases; junction bases outside the gene matches: 4. The CDR3 is made up of 13 amino acids. Germline values: CDR1 SNHLY, CDR2 FYNNEI.

This sequence joins TRBV6-1 and TRBJ2-1; TRBD2 agrees at 7 bases. CDR1 is MNHNS, CDR2 SASEGT, per germline. V shed 7 bases and J 5 bases; nucleotides not matched to a gene: 2. The CDR3 covers 12 residues. Here the CDR3 reads CASKGLNNEQFF. For the CDR3, the DNA is TGTGCCAGCAAGGGACTAAACAATGAGCAGTTCTTC.

The chain has TRBV3-1 and TRBJ2-3; D not certain. Germline-derived CDR1 and CDR2 are LGHDT and YNNKEL (reference sequence). Trimming pared 0 bases from V and 7 bases from J, leaving 8 bases between. The CDR3 contains 13 residues. The CDR3 loop is CASSQESTHTQYF. CDR3 nucleotide sequence: TGTGCCAGCAGCCAAGAGTCTACGCATACGCAGTATTTT.